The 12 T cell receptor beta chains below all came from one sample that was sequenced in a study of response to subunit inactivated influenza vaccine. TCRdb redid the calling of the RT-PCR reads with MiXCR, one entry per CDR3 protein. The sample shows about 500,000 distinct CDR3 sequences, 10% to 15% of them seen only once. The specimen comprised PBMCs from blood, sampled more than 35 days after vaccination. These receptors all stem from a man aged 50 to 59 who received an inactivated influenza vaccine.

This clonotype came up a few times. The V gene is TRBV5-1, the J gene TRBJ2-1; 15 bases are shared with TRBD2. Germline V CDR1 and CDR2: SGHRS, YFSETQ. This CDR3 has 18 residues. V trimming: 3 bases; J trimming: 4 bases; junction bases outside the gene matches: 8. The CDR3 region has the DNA TGCGCCAGCAGCTATATAGGACTAGCGGGAGGGAGATACAATGAGCAGTTCTTC. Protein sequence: CASSYIGLAGGRYNEQFF.

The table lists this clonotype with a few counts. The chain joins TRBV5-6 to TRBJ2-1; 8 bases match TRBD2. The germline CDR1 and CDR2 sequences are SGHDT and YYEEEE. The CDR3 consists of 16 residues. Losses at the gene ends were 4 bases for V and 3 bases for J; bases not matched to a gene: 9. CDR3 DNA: TGTGCCAGCAGCGGAGACGGACTAGCCTACTACAATGAGCAGTTCTTC. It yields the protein CASSGDGLAYYNEQFF.

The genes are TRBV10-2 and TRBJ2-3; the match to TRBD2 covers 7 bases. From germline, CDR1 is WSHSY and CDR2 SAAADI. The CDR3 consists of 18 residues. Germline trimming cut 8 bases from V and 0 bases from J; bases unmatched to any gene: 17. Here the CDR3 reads CASDLTYYNSGSTDTQYF. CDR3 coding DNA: TGCGCCAGCGACCTCACCTATTATAATAGCGGGAGCACAGATACGCAGTATTTT.

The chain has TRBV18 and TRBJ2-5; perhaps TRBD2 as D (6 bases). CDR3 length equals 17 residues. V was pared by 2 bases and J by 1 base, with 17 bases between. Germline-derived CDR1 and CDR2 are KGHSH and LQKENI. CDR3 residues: CASSPIGSGFSQETQYF. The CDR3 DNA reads TGTGCCAGCTCACCAATCGGGAGCGGCTTCTCCCAAGAGACCCAGTACTTC.

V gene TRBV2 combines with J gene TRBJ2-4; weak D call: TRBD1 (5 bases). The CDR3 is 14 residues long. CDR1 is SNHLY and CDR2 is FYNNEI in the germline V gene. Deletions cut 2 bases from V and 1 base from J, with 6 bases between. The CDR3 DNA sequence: TGTGCCAGCAGTGAACCAGGGGCCAAAAACATTCAGTACTTC. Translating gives CASSEPGAKNIQYF. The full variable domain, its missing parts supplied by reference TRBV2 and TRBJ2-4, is EPEVTQTPSHQVTQMGQEVILRCVPISNHLYFYWYRQILGQKVEFLVSFYNNEISEKSEIFDDQFSVERPDGSNFTLKIRSTKLEDSAMYFCASSEPGAKNIQYFGAGTRLSVL.

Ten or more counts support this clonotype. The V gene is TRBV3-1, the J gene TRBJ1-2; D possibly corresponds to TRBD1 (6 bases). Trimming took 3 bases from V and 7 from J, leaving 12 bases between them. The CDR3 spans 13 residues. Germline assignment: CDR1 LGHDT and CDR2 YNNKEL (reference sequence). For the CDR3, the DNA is TGTGCCAGCAGCCAGCTAGGGGGGCCTGGCTACACCTTC. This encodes CASSQLGGPGYTF.

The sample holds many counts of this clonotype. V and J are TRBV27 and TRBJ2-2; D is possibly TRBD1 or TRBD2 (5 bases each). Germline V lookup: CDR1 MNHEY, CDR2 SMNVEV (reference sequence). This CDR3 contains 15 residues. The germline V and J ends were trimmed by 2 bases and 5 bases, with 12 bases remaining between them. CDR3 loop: CASSLGTSGTGELFF. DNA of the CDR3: TGTGCCAGCAGTTTAGGGACCTCAGGGACCGGGGAGCTGTTTTTT.

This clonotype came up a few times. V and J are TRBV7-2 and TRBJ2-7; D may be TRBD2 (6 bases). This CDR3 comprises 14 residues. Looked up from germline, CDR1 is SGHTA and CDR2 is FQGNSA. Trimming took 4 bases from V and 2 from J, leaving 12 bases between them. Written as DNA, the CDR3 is TGTGCCAGCAGCTCGGGGGACGGAACCTACGAGCAGTACTTC. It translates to CASSSGDGTYEQYF.

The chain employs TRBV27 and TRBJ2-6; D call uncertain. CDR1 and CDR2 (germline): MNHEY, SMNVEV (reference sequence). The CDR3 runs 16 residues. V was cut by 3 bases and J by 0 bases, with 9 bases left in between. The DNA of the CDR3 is TGTGCCAGCAGTTTCTTCAGGAACTCTGGGGCCAACGTCCTGACTTTC. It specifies CASSFFRNSGANVLTF.

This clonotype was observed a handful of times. The CDR3 spells CAISESGVSNEQFF. The CDR3 nucleotides read TGTGCCATCAGTGAAAGCGGGGTTTCCAATGAGCAGTTCTTC. The gene calls are TRBV10-3 and TRBJ2-1, with TRBD2 matching 7 bases. Trimming at V came to 3 bases and at J to 6 bases, leaving 5 bases not matched to a gene. The germline gives CDR1 ENHRY, CDR2 SYGVKD. This CDR3 spans 14 amino acids.

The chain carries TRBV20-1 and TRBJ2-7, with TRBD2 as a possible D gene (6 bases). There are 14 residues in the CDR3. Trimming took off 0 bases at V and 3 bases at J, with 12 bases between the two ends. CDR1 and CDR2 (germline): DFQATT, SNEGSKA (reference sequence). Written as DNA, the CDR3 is TGCAGTGCTAGAGATCAAGGAGGGCACTACGAGCAGTACTTC. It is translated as CSARDQGGHYEQYF.

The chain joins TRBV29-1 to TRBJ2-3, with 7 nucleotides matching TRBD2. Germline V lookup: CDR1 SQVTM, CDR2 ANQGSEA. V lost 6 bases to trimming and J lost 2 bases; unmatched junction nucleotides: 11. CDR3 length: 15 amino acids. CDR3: CSVRRAGAYTDTQYF. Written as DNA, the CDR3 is TGCAGCGTCCGGCGGGCGGGAGCTTACACAGATACGCAGTATTTT.